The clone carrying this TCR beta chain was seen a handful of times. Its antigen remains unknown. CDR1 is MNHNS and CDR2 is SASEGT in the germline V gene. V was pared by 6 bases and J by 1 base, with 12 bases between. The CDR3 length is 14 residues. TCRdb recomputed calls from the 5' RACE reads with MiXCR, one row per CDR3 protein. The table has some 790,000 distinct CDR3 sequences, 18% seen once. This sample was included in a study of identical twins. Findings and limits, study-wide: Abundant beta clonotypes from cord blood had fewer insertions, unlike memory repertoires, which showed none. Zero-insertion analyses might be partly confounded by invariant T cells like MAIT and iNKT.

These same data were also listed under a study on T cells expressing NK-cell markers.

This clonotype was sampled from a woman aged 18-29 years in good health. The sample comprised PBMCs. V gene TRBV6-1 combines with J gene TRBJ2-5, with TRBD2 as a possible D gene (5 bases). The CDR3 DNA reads TGTGCCAGCAGATCACCTAGCCGCCAAGAGACCCAGTACTTC. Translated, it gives CASRSPSRQETQYF.